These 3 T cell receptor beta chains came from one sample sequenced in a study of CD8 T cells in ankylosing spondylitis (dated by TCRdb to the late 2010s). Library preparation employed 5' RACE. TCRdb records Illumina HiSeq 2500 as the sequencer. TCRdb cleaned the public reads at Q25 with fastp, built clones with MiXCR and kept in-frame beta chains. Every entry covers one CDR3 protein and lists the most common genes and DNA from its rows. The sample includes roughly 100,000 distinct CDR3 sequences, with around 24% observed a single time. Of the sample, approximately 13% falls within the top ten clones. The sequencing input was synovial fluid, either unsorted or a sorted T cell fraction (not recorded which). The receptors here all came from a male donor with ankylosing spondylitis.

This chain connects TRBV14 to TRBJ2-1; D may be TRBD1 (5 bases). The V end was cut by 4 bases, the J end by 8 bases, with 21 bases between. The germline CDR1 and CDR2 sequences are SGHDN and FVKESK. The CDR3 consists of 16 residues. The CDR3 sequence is CASSRPNLLRGDEQFF. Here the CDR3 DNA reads TGTGCCAGCAGCCGCCCTAACCTACTTAGGGGCGATGAGCAGTTCTTC. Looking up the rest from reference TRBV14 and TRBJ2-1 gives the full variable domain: EAGVTQFPSHSVIEKGQTVTLRCDPISGHDNLYWYRRVMGKEIKFLLHFVKESKQDESGMPNNRFLAERTGGTYSTLKVQPAELEDSGVYFCASSRPNLLRGDEQFFGPGTRLTVL.

The CDR3 nucleotides are TGTGCCAGCGGGACTAGCGGGAGTGGGCAGTTCTTC. It specifies CASGTSGSGQFF. This chain connects TRBV27 to TRBJ2-1, with 14 bases aligning to TRBD2. CDR3 length equals 12 residues. The J segment lost 12 bases and the V segment lost 8 bases, leaving 3 bases of the junction unmatched. CDR1 and CDR2 from the germline V gene are MNHEY and SMNVEV (reference sequence).

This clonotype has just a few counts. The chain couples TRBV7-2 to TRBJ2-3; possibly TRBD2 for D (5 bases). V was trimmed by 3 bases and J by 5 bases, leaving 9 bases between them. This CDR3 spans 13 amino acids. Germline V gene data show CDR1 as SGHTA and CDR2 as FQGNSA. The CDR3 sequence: CASSFGKGDTQYF. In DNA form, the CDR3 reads TGTGCCAGCAGCTTCGGGAAGGGAGATACGCAGTATTTT.